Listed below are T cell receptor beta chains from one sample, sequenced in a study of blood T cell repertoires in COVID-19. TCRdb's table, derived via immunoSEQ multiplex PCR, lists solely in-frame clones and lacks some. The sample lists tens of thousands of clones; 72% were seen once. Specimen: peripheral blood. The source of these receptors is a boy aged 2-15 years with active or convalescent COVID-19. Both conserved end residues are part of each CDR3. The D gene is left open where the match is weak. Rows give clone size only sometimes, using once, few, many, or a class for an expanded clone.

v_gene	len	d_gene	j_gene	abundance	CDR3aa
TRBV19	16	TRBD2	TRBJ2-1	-	CASSRTSGRAWHEQFF
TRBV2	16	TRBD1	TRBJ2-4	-	CASNLRTGEGVNIQYF
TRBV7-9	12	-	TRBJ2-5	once	CASSLAVTSQYF
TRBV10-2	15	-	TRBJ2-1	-	CASSEVAAHSGEQFF
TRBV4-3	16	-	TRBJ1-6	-	CASSQGSLRDNSPLHF
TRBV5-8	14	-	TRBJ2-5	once	CASSLAYSKETQYF
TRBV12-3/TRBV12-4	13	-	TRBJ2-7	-	CASTWRDTGEQYF
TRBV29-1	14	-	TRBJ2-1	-	CSVEGLAPNNEQFF
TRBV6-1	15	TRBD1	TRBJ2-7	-	CASSEPWTGIYEQYF
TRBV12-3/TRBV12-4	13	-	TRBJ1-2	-	CASTPRFNYGYTF
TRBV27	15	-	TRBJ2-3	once	CASSRGTASTDTQYF
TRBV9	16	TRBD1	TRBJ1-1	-	CASSVVGQGGSTEAFF
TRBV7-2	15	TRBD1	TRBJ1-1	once	CASSLRDRSNTEAFF